These 14 T cell receptor beta chains were all obtained from the same sample, sequenced in a study of T cell clonality in common variable immunodeficiency. General observations from the study: In common variable immunodeficiency, TCR beta chains reportedly carried fewer deletions and N-nucleotide insertions.

These receptors are not linked to any known antigen. The table came from immunoSEQ multiplex PCR; TCRdb's copy has only in-frame clones and leaves some out. The specimen has more than 30,000 clones, none found just once. Material: peripheral blood mononuclear cells. The source is a human donor with common variable immunodeficiency.

This clone was picked up a small number of times. The read ends 3 residues before the CDR3 terminus; that terminus is restored from the germline J gene. The chain carries TRBV7-2 and TRBJ1-2; 8 positions match TRBD1. V shed 6 bases, J shed 5 bases, and the junction held 8 bases outside the gene matches. Germline CDR1 is SGHTA and CDR2 is FQGNSA. The CDR3 totals 14 residues. The CDR3 sequence: CASRKLGQEYGYTF. The part of the CDR3 DNA that was read is TGTGCCAGCAGGAAACTGGGACAGGAGTATGGC.

This clone ranks as medium-sized. The read falls 3 residues short of the CDR3 end, and the missing part is taken from the germline J gene. The chain joins TRBV9 to TRBJ1-1; TRBD1 might be the D (5 bases). Germline V gives CDR1 SGDLS, CDR2 YYNGEE. This CDR3 spans 13 amino acids. Deletions cut 2 bases from V and 0 bases from J, with 5 bases between. Incomplete CDR3 DNA: TGTGCCAGCAGCGTGGACATGAACACTGAA. Its translation is CASSVDMNTE. From start to end, the CDR3 is CASSVDMNTEAFF.

A word on this clone: The DNA ends 3 residues before the CDR3 does, and the rest of the CDR3 is filled in from the germline J gene. The chain has TRBV30 and TRBJ1-1; D call uncertain. Germline V gene data show CDR1 as GTSNPN and CDR2 as SVGIG (reference sequence). CDR3 length: 14 residues. Trimming took off 2 bases at V and 1 base at J, with 11 bases between the two ends. The part of the CDR3 DNA that was read is TGTGCCTGGAGTCCCCGGGGAGGGAACACTGAA. Residues: CAWSPRGGNTE. The CDR3 in full is CAWSPRGGNTEAFF.

Comment on this clone: The sequenced fragment ends 3 residues before the CDR3 boundary, so the rest is inferred from the germline J gene. This chain links TRBV6-1 with TRBJ1-4, with 10 positions matching TRBD1. The CDR3 length is 14 residues. Germline V gene lookup returns CDR1 MNHNS and CDR2 SASEGT. The V gene end was trimmed by 4 bases and the J gene end by 8 bases; junction bases not matched to a gene: 4. CDR3 in amino acids: CASSVDRGREKLFF. The sequenced part of the CDR3 DNA is TGTGCCAGCAGTGTCGACAGGGGGCGAGAAAAA.

This clone has at least ten counts. The CDR3 extends 3 residues past the end of the read, so its final part is completed from the germline J gene. The V call is TRBV19, the J call TRBJ1-4, with D uncertain. Per germline, CDR1 LNHDA and CDR2 SQIVND (reference sequence). The CDR3 runs to 15 residues. Trimming stripped 8 bases from V and 5 bases from J, with 18 bases between. The DNA read from the CDR3 is TGTGCCAGTCATGCTCTCCTAGGAGTAAATGAAAAA. It encodes CASHALLGVNEK. The whole CDR3 region reads CASHALLGVNEKLFF.

The part of the CDR3 DNA that was read is TGTGCCAGTGCCGAGGGGGCGGGGGGGCCATCCTACAATGAG. The encoded protein is CASAEGAGGPSYNE. The CDR3, in full, reads CASAEGAGGPSYNEQFF. The chain has TRBV19 and TRBJ2-1; 9 bases map to TRBD2. The read gets to within 3 residues of the CDR3 end, and the germline J gene fills in the rest. Germline-derived CDR1 and CDR2 are LNHDA and SQIVND (reference sequence). This CDR3 comprises 17 residues. V was pared by 8 bases and J by 1 base, with 12 bases of the junction left unmatched.

This clone was counted a few times. With the read ending 3 residues before the CDR3 end, the germline J gene is used to fill in that end. The chain employs TRBV7-9 and TRBJ2-1, with 8 bases fitting TRBD2. The CDR3 covers 14 residues. Germline lookup yields CDR1 SEHNR and CDR2 FQNEAQ (reference sequence). Trimming removed 1 base from V and 8 bases from J; junction bases left unmatched: 4. CDR3 DNA (partial): TGTGCCAGCAGCTTAGATGGGACTAGGGATGAG. This translates into CASSLDGTRDE. The entire CDR3 is CASSLDGTRDEQFF.

This clone showed up many times. The read is 3 residues too short to cover the CDR3 end, so that end is filled in from the germline J gene. J is TRBJ2-5 and V is TRBV19; 7 bases are shared with TRBD2. The length of the CDR3 is 14 residues. Germline CDR1 reads LNHDA; CDR2 reads SQIVND (reference sequence). V lost 5 bases, J lost 6 bases, and 9 bases stayed unmatched. CDR3 in amino acids: CASSHPGGPQTQYF. CDR3 bases read: TGTGCCAGTAGTCATCCGGGGGGACCACAGACC.

Ten or more counts support this clone. The read ends 3 residues early relative to the CDR3; the germline J gene fills the gap. This chain uses TRBV5-1 with TRBJ1-6, with 9 positions matching TRBD1. In germline, CDR1 is SGHRS, CDR2 YFSETQ. V was clipped by 4 bases and J by 7 bases; unmatched bases: 3. CDR3 size: 14 residues. The sequenced CDR3 bases are TGCGCCAGCAGCGTGGGACAGGGCAATTCACCC. Translation: CASSVGQGNSP. The whole CDR3 sequence reads CASSVGQGNSPLHF.

This clone was observed a few times. The read ends 3 residues early relative to the CDR3; the germline J gene fills the gap. The chain has TRBV18 and TRBJ1-2, with a weak D call TRBD1 (6 bases). The germline CDR1 and CDR2 sequences are KGHSH and LQKENI. The CDR3 runs 13 residues. V was cut by 6 bases and J by 6 bases, with 14 bases left in between. The sequenced CDR3 bases are TGTGCCAGCTCTGGTCGGGGGGACAATGGC. It codes for CASSGRGDNG. The whole CDR3 reads CASSGRGDNGYTF.

In regard to this clone: The CDR3 end lies 3 residues beyond the end of the read and is filled in from the germline J gene. The chain uses TRBV6-1 and TRBJ1-4; tentatively, D is TRBD1 (5 bases). The CDR3 length is 14 residues. Germline V lookup: CDR1 MNHNS, CDR2 SASEGT. V gave up 4 bases and J gave up 8 bases, with 14 bases separating them. The covered CDR3 bases are TGTGCCAGCAGTGCGGGGACTCTCGGCGAAAAA. Its protein product is CASSAGTLGEK. The entire CDR3 reads CASSAGTLGEKLFF.

This clone came up a few times. From the germline J gene comes the end of the CDR3, since the read stops 3 residues before it. The J gene is TRBJ2-5, the V gene TRBV11-3; TRBD2 is a possible D gene (6 bases). The V end was cut by 5 bases, the J end by 5 bases, with 18 bases between. The germline CDR1 and CDR2 sequences are SGHNT and YENEEA. This CDR3 is built from 15 residues. The CDR3 bases that were read are TGTGCCAGCAGCCACACATCGACTAGTGCGGAGACC. It codes for CASSHTSTSAET. The whole CDR3 sequence is CASSHTSTSAETQYF.

This clone was detected ten times or more. The DNA ends 3 residues before the CDR3 does, and the rest of the CDR3 is filled in from the germline J gene. The sample carries other DNA sequences with the same CDR3. The chain links TRBV29-1 to TRBJ2-2; a weak D match, TRBD2 (5 bases). The CDR3 totals 15 residues. Trimming left V 1 base short and J 4 bases short, with 13 bases between. Per the germline V gene, CDR1 is SQVTM and CDR2 is ANQGSEA. The CDR3 spells CSVEGSSRGTGELFF. The covered CDR3 bases are TGCAGCGTTGAAGGGAGTTCACGGGGCACCGGGGAG.

In the case of this clone: The CDR3 end lies 3 residues beyond the end of the read and is filled in from the germline J gene. This rearrangement joins TRBV19 to TRBJ2-2; 9 bases are shared with TRBD1. Germline assignment: CDR1 LNHDA and CDR2 SQIVND (reference sequence). This CDR3 is 17 amino acids long. J lost 0 bases, V lost 5 bases, and 7 bases had no gene match. This CDR3 reads CASSGDRDYANTGELFF. The DNA read from the CDR3 is TGTGCCAGTAGTGGGGACAGGGACTACGCGAACACCGGGGAG.